Below are 4 T cell receptor beta chains sequenced from a single sample in a study of STAT5B mutations in CD4+ large granular lymphocyte leukemia. This table comes from immunoSEQ multiplex PCR, and its TCRdb copy is limited to in-frame clones, with some not included. The sample lists roughly 40,000 clones; roughly 79% were seen once. The sequencing sample was made of CD4+ T cells from blood buffy coats. The receptors shown here come from a human donor in good health.

This chain links TRBV28 with TRBJ1-4; D is uncertain. Germline V gene data show CDR1 as MDHEN and CDR2 as SYDVKM. Trimming cost V 3 bases and J 0 bases, with 11 bases left between them. The CDR3 is made up of 16 amino acids. The CDR3 spells CASSFRAVATNEKLFF. CDR3 DNA: TGTGCCAGCAGTTTTAGGGCAGTTGCAACTAATGAAAAACTGTTTTTT.

V usage is TRBV7-6 and J usage is TRBJ2-1; D may match TRBD1 or TRBD2 (5 bases each). Per germline, CDR1 SGHVS and CDR2 FNYEAQ. The V end was cut by 5 bases, the J end by 9 bases, with 11 bases between. This CDR3 spans 12 amino acids. CDR3 coding DNA: TGTGCCAGCAGCGGACCAGGGACTGAGCAGTTCTTC. This gives the protein CASSGPGTEQFF.

CDR3 in amino acids: CAREMEGSETQYF. In DNA form, the CDR3 reads TGTGCCAGGGAGATGGAGGGTTCAGAGACCCAGTACTTC. This chain connects TRBV6-4 to TRBJ2-5, with D possibly TRBD2 on 6 matching bases. The CDR3 runs 13 residues. Germline lookup yields CDR1 MRHNA and CDR2 SNTAGT. V was pared by 9 bases and J by 4 bases, with 15 bases between.

This chain joins TRBV7-2 and TRBJ1-4, with D possibly matching TRBD1 (5 bases). Germline CDR1 is SGHTA and CDR2 is FQGNSA. V lost 5 bases and J 4 bases, leaving 8 bases between the germline ends. The CDR3 is made up of 13 amino acids. The CDR3 DNA reads TGTGCCAGCAGCCAGACAGTTAATGAAAAACTGTTTTTT. It specifies CASSQTVNEKLFF.